Detailed here is one T cell receptor (beta chain). What it recognizes is unknown. These data are taken from a study of CD8+ T cells in alopecia areata. At the level of the study: Those treated were given oral tofacitinib at 5 to 10 mg twice daily.

Study-level points and caveats: For lesional scalp, especially alopecia totalis/universalis, clonality was higher than in normal scalp.

Lesional scalp punch biopsies and peripheral blood came from alopecia areata patients. Sorted out of PBMCs were CD4+ T cells and CD8+ T cells. As the sequencing template, cDNA was produced by extracting RNA and reverse transcribing it. Sequencing used immunoSEQ multiplex PCR; TCRdb keeps in-frame clones, though not all of them. The sample has some 95,000 clones, over 40% seen once; the top ten hold 0.79%. The CDR3 sequence is 14 residues long. CDR1 and CDR2 (germline): KGHSH, LQKENI. V was shortened by 3 bases and J by 4 bases, with 12 bases between the two germline ends. The chain combines TRBV18 with TRBJ1-2, with D hard to call. The sample comprised CD4+ T cells sorted from blood. The TCR comes from a human donor with alopecia areata. The CDR3: CASSPLRDVYGYTF. The CDR3 DNA reads as TGTGCCAGCTCACCCCTTCGTGATGTCTATGGCTACACCTTC.